The 3 T cell receptor beta chains below were found in one sample sequenced in a study of T cells in Graves' hyperthyroidism and ophthalmopathy. Template material for amplifying TCR beta CDR3 regions consisted of RNA transcripts. With the HTBI primer set, the TCR CDR3 went through a first round of RT-PCR. TCRdb called the multiplex PCR reads again in MiXCR, with one record for every CDR3 protein. This table has 600,000 or so distinct CDR3 sequences, about 14% appearing once. The sequenced sample consisted of blood. The receptors stem from a woman between 50 and 59 years old with Graves' ophthalmopathy.

V gene TRBV28 combines with J gene TRBJ2-1; TRBD1 matches at 8 bases. Germline V gene lookup returns CDR1 MDHEN and CDR2 SYDVKM. J gave up 6 bases and V 5 bases, and 15 bases lay outside the gene matches. The CDR3 loop spans 17 amino acids. This chain's CDR3 is CASSPGTGRNRGNEQFF. The CDR3 region has the DNA TGTGCCAGCAGTCCAGGGACAGGCCGGAATCGGGGCAATGAGCAGTTCTTC.

The sample holds many counts of this clonotype. The chain recombines TRBV12-3 or TRBV12-4 with TRBJ1-2; 11 nucleotides agree with TRBD1. The V and J ends lost 6 bases and 4 bases, in that order; junction bases with no gene match: 10. CDR3 size: 16 residues. CDR3: CASRLRTGGVSYGYTF. CDR3 coding DNA: TGTGCCAGCAGACTCCGGACAGGGGGCGTTAGCTATGGCTACACCTTC.

At least ten counts were recorded for this clonotype. The chain employs TRBV28 and TRBJ2-7; D remains ambiguous. The CDR3 has 11 residues. V was shortened by 5 bases and J by 2 bases, with 4 bases between the two germline ends. The germline V gene has CDR1 MDHEN and CDR2 SYDVKM. The CDR3 loop is CASSTAYEQYF. CDR3 in DNA: TGTGCCAGCAGTACGGCCTACGAGCAGTACTTC.